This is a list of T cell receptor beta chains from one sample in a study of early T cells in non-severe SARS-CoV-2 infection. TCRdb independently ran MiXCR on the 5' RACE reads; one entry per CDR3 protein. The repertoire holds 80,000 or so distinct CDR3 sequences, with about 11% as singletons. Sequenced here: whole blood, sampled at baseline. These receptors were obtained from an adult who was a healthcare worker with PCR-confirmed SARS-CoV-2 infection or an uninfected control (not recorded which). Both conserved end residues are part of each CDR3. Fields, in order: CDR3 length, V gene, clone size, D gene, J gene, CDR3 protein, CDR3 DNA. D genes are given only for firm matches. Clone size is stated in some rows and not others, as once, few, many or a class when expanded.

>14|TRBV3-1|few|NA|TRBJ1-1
CASSQGAGNAEAFF
TGTGCCAGCAGCCAAGGGGCAGGGAACGCTGAAGCTTTCTTT
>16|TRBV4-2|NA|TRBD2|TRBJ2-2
CASSLIAGANTGELFF
TGTGCCAGCAGCCTTATAGCGGGGGCGAACACCGGGGAGCTGTTTTTT
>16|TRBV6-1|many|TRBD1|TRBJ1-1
CASSEAFYRGDTEAFF
TGTGCCAGCAGTGAAGCGTTCTACAGGGGGGACACTGAAGCTTTCTTT
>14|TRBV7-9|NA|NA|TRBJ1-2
CASNPPGQSYGYTF
TGTGCCAGCAACCCCCCCGGACAGTCGTATGGCTACACCTTC
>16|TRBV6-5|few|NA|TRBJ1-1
CASSYRSFAGAAEAFF
TGTGCCAGCAGTTATCGATCATTTGCGGGGGCTGCGGAAGCTTTCTTT
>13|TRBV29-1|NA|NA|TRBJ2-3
CSAGTSSTDTQYF
TGCAGCGCCGGGACATCGAGCACAGATACGCAGTATTTT
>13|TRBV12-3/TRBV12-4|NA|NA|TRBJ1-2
CASSPGRTIGYTF
TGTGCCAGCAGCCCGGGTAGGACGATAGGCTACACCTTC
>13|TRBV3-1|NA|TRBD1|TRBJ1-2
CASRRTGGDGYTF
TGTGCCAGCAGACGGACAGGGGGCGATGGCTACACCTTC
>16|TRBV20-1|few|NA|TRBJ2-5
CSARDYLGISGETQYF
TGCAGTGCTAGAGATTATCTAGGAATATCGGGGGAGACCCAGTACTTC
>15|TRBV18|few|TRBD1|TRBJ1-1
CASSPKGQTNTEAFF
TGTGCCAGCTCACCAAAGGGACAGACGAACACTGAAGCTTTCTTT
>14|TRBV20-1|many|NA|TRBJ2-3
CSASRGPSTDTQYF
TGCAGTGCTAGCAGGGGTCCTAGCACAGATACGCAGTATTTT
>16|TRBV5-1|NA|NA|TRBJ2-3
CASSLIGGAFPDTQYF
TGCGCCAGCAGCTTGATAGGGGGGGCGTTCCCAGATACGCAGTATTTT
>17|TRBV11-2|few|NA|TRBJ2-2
CASSLRGRISNTGELFF
TGTGCCAGCAGCTTACGGGGGCGGATCTCGAACACCGGGGAGCTGTTTTTT
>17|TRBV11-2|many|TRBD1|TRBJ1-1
CASSFLGTGRLNTEAFF
TGTGCCAGCAGCTTTCTCGGGACAGGGAGATTGAACACTGAAGCTTTCTTT
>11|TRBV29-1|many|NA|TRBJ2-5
CSVDGGQTQYF
TGCAGCGTTGACGGGGGCCAGACCCAGTACTTC
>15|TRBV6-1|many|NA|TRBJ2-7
CASSEAWGSSYEQYF
TGTGCCAGCAGTGAAGCGTGGGGAAGCTCCTACGAGCAGTACTTC
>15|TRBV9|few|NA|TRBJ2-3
CASSVGGGRTDTQYF
TGTGCCAGCAGCGTTGGTGGGGGGCGCACAGATACGCAGTATTTT
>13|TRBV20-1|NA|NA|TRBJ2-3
CSALIAVTDTQYF
TGCAGTGCTTTAATAGCGGTTACAGATACGCAGTATTTT
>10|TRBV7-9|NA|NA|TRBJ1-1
CASSSGTPFF
TGTGCCAGCAGCTCCGGGACTCCTTTCTTT
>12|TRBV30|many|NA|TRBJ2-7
CASTRQTYEQYF
TGTGCCTCGACTCGCCAGACCTACGAGCAGTACTTC
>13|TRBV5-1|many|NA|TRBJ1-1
CASRQTRGTEAFF
TGCGCCAGCAGACAAACGAGGGGTACTGAAGCTTTCTTT
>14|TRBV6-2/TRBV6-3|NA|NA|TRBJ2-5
CASSYAGTPETQYF
TGTGCCAGCAGTTATGCCGGGACTCCGGAGACCCAGTACTTC
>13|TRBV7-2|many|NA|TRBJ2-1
CASSLVGGDEQFF
TGTGCCAGCAGCTTAGTTGGTGGGGATGAGCAGTTCTTC
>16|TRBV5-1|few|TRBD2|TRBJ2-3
CASSLELSGGTDTQYF
TGCGCCAGCAGCTTGGAACTTAGCGGGGGCACAGATACGCAGTATTTT
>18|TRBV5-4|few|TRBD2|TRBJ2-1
CASSAMTSGSSSYNEQFF
TGTGCCAGCAGCGCCATGACTAGCGGCTCAAGCTCCTACAATGAGCAGTTCTTC
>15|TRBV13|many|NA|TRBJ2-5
CASSLGSRGKETQYF
TGTGCCAGCAGCTTAGGTTCCAGGGGAAAGGAGACCCAGTACTTC
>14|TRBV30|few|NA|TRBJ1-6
CAWSGDSLNSPLHF
TGTGCCTGGAGTGGGGACTCCCTGAATTCACCCCTCCACTTT
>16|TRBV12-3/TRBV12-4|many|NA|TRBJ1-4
CASSLANSQNNEKLFF
TGTGCCAGCAGTTTAGCGAATTCACAAAATAATGAAAAACTGTTTTTT
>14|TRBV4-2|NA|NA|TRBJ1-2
CASSQDDANYGYTF
TGTGCCAGCAGCCAAGATGATGCTAACTATGGCTACACCTTC
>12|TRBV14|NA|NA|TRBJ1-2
CASSRETAQYTF
TGTGCCAGCAGCCGAGAGACCGCTCAGTACACCTTC
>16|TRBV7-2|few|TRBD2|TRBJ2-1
CASTPTSGGVANEQFF
TGTGCCAGCACCCCCACCTCCGGGGGGGTGGCCAATGAGCAGTTCTTC
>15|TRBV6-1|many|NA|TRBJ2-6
CASSADNSGANVLTF
TGTGCCAGCAGTGCAGACAACTCTGGGGCCAACGTCCTGACTTTC
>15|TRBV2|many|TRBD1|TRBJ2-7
CASSRTGVNSNEQYF
TGTGCCAGCAGTCGGACAGGGGTCAATTCGAACGAGCAGTACTTC